These 10 T cell receptor beta chains were sequenced from one sample in a study of blood T cell repertoires in COVID-19. The repertoire was sequenced with immunoSEQ multiplex PCR; TCRdb's copy has only in-frame clones and lacks some. The sample has roughly 190,000 clones, 85% to 90% seen once; the top ten hold approximately 6%. The sequenced sample consisted of peripheral blood. The receptors stem from a man in his forties with active or convalescent COVID-19.

V gene TRBV19 combines with J gene TRBJ1-3; TRBD1 is a possible D gene (5 bases). Trimming took 7 bases from V and 3 from J, leaving 13 bases between them. CDR1 LNHDA and CDR2 SQIVND come from the germline V gene (reference sequence). CDR3 length: 14 amino acids. The CDR3 nucleotides read TGTGCCAGTACCTCCCGGGGGTTTGGAAACACCATATATTTT. It encodes CASTSRGFGNTIYF.

The chain combines TRBV18 with TRBJ1-2; no clear D gene. The CDR3 is 13 amino acids. Trimming removed 5 bases from V and 8 bases from J, with 15 bases in between. Germline V lookup: CDR1 KGHSH, CDR2 LQKENI. CDR3 sequence (DNA): TGTGCCAGCTCATCTCAAGATGCGGGAGGCTACACCTTC. This sequence encodes CASSSQDAGGYTF.

The chain recombines TRBV3-1 (or the pseudogene TRBV3-2) with TRBJ2-4; D is uncertain. Germline V gene lookup returns CDR1 LGHDT and CDR2 YNNKEL (reference sequence). The CDR3 extends over 13 amino acids. V lost 3 bases and J lost 0, with 3 bases in between. In DNA, the CDR3 is TGTGCCAGCAGCCACTTAGCCAAAAACATTCAGTACTTC. This codes for CASSHLAKNIQYF.

The J gene is TRBJ2-7, the V gene TRBV27; 7 bases match TRBD1. CDR1 and CDR2 (germline): MNHEY, SMNVEV (reference sequence). The CDR3 covers 13 residues. J lost 6 bases, V lost 5 bases, and 7 bases had no gene match. The CDR3 region is CASSIQGSGEQYF. The CDR3 bases are TGTGCCAGCAGTATACAGGGGTCCGGCGAGCAGTACTTC.

The chain has TRBV7-8 and TRBJ1-1; TRBD1 is a possible D gene (6 bases). V lost 5 bases and J 4 bases, leaving 11 bases between the germline ends. The length of the CDR3 is 13 residues. Looked up from germline, CDR1 is SGHVS and CDR2 is FQNEAQ. The CDR3: CASSDPRGTEAFF. CDR3 nucleotides: TGTGCCAGCAGCGATCCCAGGGGCACTGAAGCTTTCTTT.

In DNA, the CDR3 is TGTGCCAGCAGCCTGTACAGGGATCAGCCCCAGCATTTT. Residues: CASSLYRDQPQHF. The V and J genes are TRBV6-5 and TRBJ1-5, with a possible D match to TRBD1 (6 bases). The CDR3 consists of 13 residues. The germline V gene encodes CDR1 MNHEY and CDR2 SVGAGI. The ends were cut back, 6 bases at V and 5 bases at J, with 11 bases in the middle.

The chain joins TRBV7-3 to TRBJ2-2, with D possibly being TRBD2 (6 bases). Trimming shortened V by 4 bases and J by 5 bases, and 23 bases separated the two germline ends. Germline values: CDR1 SGHTA, CDR2 FQGTGA. This CDR3 is 18 amino acids long. The CDR3 is CASSWRGRTGLGTGELFF. CDR3 bases: TGTGCCAGCAGCTGGAGAGGACGGACGGGACTTGGGACCGGGGAGCTGTTTTTT.

The V call is TRBV5-1, the J call TRBJ2-1; TRBD2 matches at 9 bases. The length of the CDR3 is 16 residues. The V gene end was trimmed by 0 bases and the J gene end by 10 bases; junction bases not matched to a gene: 11. Germline V gives CDR1 SGHRS, CDR2 YFSETQ. The CDR3, as DNA: TGCGCCAGCAGCTTGGCGGGAGGTAGCGGGAGTAGGGAGCAGTTCTTC. This codes for CASSLAGGSGSREQFF.

The chain employs TRBV12-5 and TRBJ2-5; D may be TRBD2 (7 bases). V was clipped by 5 bases and J by 1 base, with 17 bases between them. The CDR3 consists of 16 residues. Germline CDR1 and CDR2: LGHNT and FRNRAP. The CDR3 here is CASGIGTGGSQETQYF. For the CDR3, the DNA is TGTGCTAGTGGTATTGGTACGGGGGGCAGCCAAGAGACCCAGTACTTC.

The CDR3 sequence: CASSLQSSGDTDTQYF. CDR3 sequence (DNA): TGCGCCAGCAGCCTTCAGTCTAGCGGGGATACAGATACGCAGTATTTT. The chain combines TRBV4-1 with TRBJ2-3, with 9 bases that match TRBD2. CDR3 length equals 16 residues. The germline CDR1 and CDR2 sequences are MGHRA and YSYEKL. The ends lost 4 bases at V and 3 bases at J; junction bases unmatched: 8.